This is a list of T cell receptor beta chains from one sample in a study of T-cell reconstitution after alpha-beta-depleted transplantation in children. TCRdb called the PCR reads again in MiXCR, with one record for every CDR3 protein. The sample holds around 450,000 distinct CDR3 sequences, roughly a tenth seen once. The input for sequencing was PBMCs, taken before TCRalphabeta/CD19-depleted stem cell transplant. The source of these receptors is a child aged 2-15 years with inherited bone marrow failure, due to receive a stem cell transplant. Each CDR3 is given with its conserved first and last residue. Fields, in order: D gene, V gene, clone size, J gene, CDR3 protein, CDR3 DNA. The D gene is left open where the match is weak. Clone size appears in some rows only: once, few, many, or a class for an expanded clone.

D gene: TRBD1
V gene: TRBV6-5
clone size: NA
J gene: TRBJ1-2
CDR3 protein: CASGRTGNYGYTF
CDR3 DNA: TGTGCCAGCGGGAGGACAGGGAACTATGGCTACACCTTC

D gene: NA
V gene: TRBV28
clone size: NA
J gene: TRBJ2-7
CDR3 protein: CASSLVLDPGSYEQYF
CDR3 DNA: TGTGCCAGCAGTTTGGTTCTGGACCCAGGCTCCTACGAGCAGTACTTC

D gene: TRBD2
V gene: TRBV29-1
clone size: many
J gene: TRBJ2-1
CDR3 protein: CSVRDSGRSYNEQFF
CDR3 DNA: TGCAGCGTTCGGGATAGCGGGAGATCCTACAATGAGCAGTTCTTC

D gene: NA
V gene: TRBV4-3
clone size: many
J gene: TRBJ2-7
CDR3 protein: CASSAEGKGEQYF
CDR3 DNA: TGCGCCAGCAGTGCCGAAGGGAAGGGGGAGCAGTACTTC

D gene: TRBD1
V gene: TRBV30
clone size: many
J gene: TRBJ2-1
CDR3 protein: CAWSAGTGLYNEQFF
CDR3 DNA: TGTGCCTGGAGTGCCGGGACAGGGCTCTACAATGAGCAGTTCTTC

D gene: NA
V gene: TRBV20-1
clone size: many
J gene: TRBJ1-1
CDR3 protein: CSARNSRVGTEAFF
CDR3 DNA: TGCAGTGCTAGAAATTCAAGGGTCGGCACTGAAGCTTTCTTT

D gene: NA
V gene: TRBV4-3
clone size: many
J gene: TRBJ1-5
CDR3 protein: CASSQDFNQPQHF
CDR3 DNA: TGCGCCAGCAGCCAAGACTTCAATCAGCCCCAGCATTTT

D gene: TRBD1
V gene: TRBV20-1
clone size: few
J gene: TRBJ2-2
CDR3 protein: CSARDRLRGRGELFF
CDR3 DNA: TGCAGTGCTAGAGACAGACTAAGGGGGCGCGGGGAGCTGTTTTTT

D gene: NA
V gene: TRBV7-6
clone size: NA
J gene: TRBJ2-3
CDR3 protein: CASSYHRDAATDTQYF
CDR3 DNA: TGTGCCAGCAGCTACCACCGGGACGCCGCCACAGATACGCAGTATTTT

D gene: NA
V gene: TRBV7-2
clone size: many
J gene: TRBJ1-5
CDR3 protein: CASSFKGDQPQHF
CDR3 DNA: TGTGCCAGCAGCTTTAAAGGGGATCAGCCCCAGCATTTT

D gene: NA
V gene: TRBV6-2/TRBV6-3
clone size: many
J gene: TRBJ2-7
CDR3 protein: CASRWGAYEQYF
CDR3 DNA: TGTGCCAGCAGGTGGGGGGCCTACGAGCAGTACTTC

D gene: TRBD2
V gene: TRBV4-1
clone size: few
J gene: TRBJ2-1
CDR3 protein: CASSQALAGASLQFF
CDR3 DNA: TGCGCCAGCAGCCAAGCACTAGCGGGAGCCAGCCTACAGTTCTTC

D gene: NA
V gene: TRBV20-1
clone size: many
J gene: TRBJ2-4
CDR3 protein: CSASQGEGIQYF
CDR3 DNA: TGCAGTGCTAGCCAAGGGGAAGGCATTCAGTACTTC

D gene: NA
V gene: TRBV28
clone size: many
J gene: TRBJ2-2
CDR3 protein: CASSLWETTTGELFF
CDR3 DNA: TGTGCCAGCAGTCTTTGGGAGACCACGACCGGGGAGCTGTTTTTT

D gene: NA
V gene: TRBV7-9
clone size: many
J gene: TRBJ2-2
CDR3 protein: CATQQGSGELFF
CDR3 DNA: TGTGCCACTCAACAGGGCTCCGGGGAGCTGTTTTTT

D gene: TRBD2
V gene: TRBV12-3/TRBV12-4
clone size: many
J gene: TRBJ2-3
CDR3 protein: CASSLGTSGSSDTQYF
CDR3 DNA: TGTGCCAGCAGTTTAGGGACTAGCGGGAGTTCAGATACGCAGTATTTT

D gene: TRBD1
V gene: TRBV7-2
clone size: NA
J gene: TRBJ2-7
CDR3 protein: CASSFSGQDHSYEQYF
CDR3 DNA: TGTGCCAGCAGCTTTTCGGGACAGGACCACTCCTACGAGCAGTACTTC

D gene: NA
V gene: TRBV19
clone size: NA
J gene: TRBJ1-1
CDR3 protein: CASTQVVMNTEAFF
CDR3 DNA: TGTGCCAGTACCCAGGTGGTCATGAACACTGAAGCTTTCTTT

D gene: TRBD1
V gene: TRBV28
clone size: many
J gene: TRBJ2-3
CDR3 protein: CASSRRGKRADTQYF
CDR3 DNA: TGTGCCAGCAGTCGCAGGGGGAAACGTGCAGATACGCAGTATTTT

D gene: NA
V gene: TRBV20-1
clone size: NA
J gene: TRBJ2-7
CDR3 protein: CSARLVASRRYEQYF
CDR3 DNA: TGCAGTGCTAGACTAGTGGCCTCGAGGCGGTACGAGCAGTACTTC